These 30 T cell receptor beta chains originate from one sample sequenced in a study of regulatory T cells in long-lasting Graves disease. In building TCR beta libraries, iRepertoire HTBI primers were used together with Arm-PCR of CDR3 regions. In TCRdb, the multiplex PCR reads were re-called with MiXCR into one record per CDR3 protein. Of 510,000 or so distinct CDR3 sequences detected, around 11% appear once; the ten largest clones hold roughly 8.9%. Time point indicated: newly diagnosed GD, antithyroid drugs for less than 3 months. The TCR library was made from RNA extracted from PBMCs. These same records also appear under a second study, on T cells in Graves' hyperthyroidism and ophthalmopathy.

The input for sequencing was peripheral blood mononuclear cells (PBMCs), taken at new diagnosis, from a patient treated with antithyroid drugs. The origin of the receptors is a woman younger than 45 with Graves disease.

This clonotype has a count of ten or more. This chain joins TRBV11-2 and TRBJ1-5; 7 nucleotides align to TRBD1. The CDR3 contains 13 residues. The V gene's germline CDR1 is SGHAT and CDR2 FQNNGV. The ends lost 2 bases at V and 9 bases at J; junction bases unmatched: 4. The CDR3 DNA follows: TGTGCCAGCAGCTTATTACAGGGGTCGCCCCAGCATTTT. The encoded protein is CASSLLQGSPQHF. Filled out from reference TRBV11-2 and TRBJ1-5, the complete variable domain reads EAGVAQSPRYKIIEKRQSVAFWCNPISGHATLYWYQQILGQGPKLLIQFQNNGVVDDSQLPKDRFSAERLKGVDSTLKIQPAKLEDSAVYLCASSLLQGSPQHFGDGTRLSIL.

Many counts were recorded for this clonotype. This chain joins TRBV7-9 and TRBJ2-1; maybe TRBD2 (6 bases). The germline CDR1 and CDR2 sequences are SEHNR and FQNEAQ (reference sequence). The V gene lost 1 base and the J gene lost 2 bases, with 9 bases spanning the gap. CDR3 size: 15 residues. The CDR3 spells CASSLVSGPYNEQFF. CDR3 coding DNA: TGTGCCAGCAGCTTAGTCAGCGGGCCCTACAATGAGCAGTTCTTC.

Ten or more counts support this clonotype. V is TRBV3-2 and J is TRBJ1-2; the D segment call TRBD1 is taken from the table without a DNA check. TRBV3-2 counts as a pseudogene. The CDR3 is made up of 16 amino acids. CDR3 in DNA: TGTGCCAGCAGCCAAGGAACGGACAGGGGAAAGGTGGGCTACACCTTC. This gives the protein CASSQGTDRGKVGYTF.

In its sample, this clonotype was seen a few times. V gene TRBV25-1 combines with J gene TRBJ2-1, with 8 bases identical to TRBD2. CDR1 and CDR2 (germline): MGHDK, SYGVNS. The CDR3 contains 15 residues. Trimming cost V 1 base and J 7 bases; bases outside gene matches: 6. The CDR3 protein is CASSELGGRLNEQFF. CDR3 nucleotide sequence: TGTGCCAGCAGTGAATTGGGCGGGAGGTTAAATGAGCAGTTCTTC.

At least ten counts were recorded for this clonotype. The rearrangement links TRBV2 to TRBJ2-7; D may correspond to TRBD1 or TRBD2 (6 bases each). The germline CDR1 and CDR2 sequences are SNHLY and FYNNEI. CDR3 length: 12 amino acids. The V end lost 8 bases, the J end lost 10 bases, and 18 bases lay between the germline ends. The DNA of the CDR3 is TGTGCCAGCTCGGGGGACACGCGCTTACAGTACTTC. Translating it yields CASSGDTRLQYF.

This clonotype was seen a handful of times. V is TRBV19 and J is TRBJ2-7; D is undetermined. CDR3 length: 14 amino acids. V lost 3 bases and J 2 bases, leaving 11 bases between the germline ends. The germline CDR1 and CDR2 sequences are LNHDA and SQIVND (reference sequence). Written as DNA, the CDR3 is TGTGCCAGTAGTATGACCCCAGCCCCCTACGAGCAGTACTTC. Its translation: CASSMTPAPYEQYF.

The gene calls are TRBV5-1 and TRBJ2-5, with D perhaps matching TRBD2 (6 bases). V was cut by 0 bases and J by 9 bases, with 12 bases left in between. Looked up from germline, CDR1 is SGHRS and CDR2 is YFSETQ. This CDR3 comprises 13 residues. CDR3 amino acids: CASSLEATGAQYF. DNA of the CDR3: TGCGCCAGCAGCTTGGAAGCCACGGGGGCCCAGTACTTC.

This clonotype appeared many times. The J gene is TRBJ1-4, the V gene TRBV2; D is uncertain. Trimming removed 8 bases from V and 8 bases from J, with 9 bases in between. There are 11 residues in the CDR3. CDR1 SNHLY and CDR2 FYNNEI come from the germline V gene. The CDR3 protein is CASRAEEKLFF. CDR3 DNA: TGTGCCAGCCGAGCGGAGGAAAAACTGTTTTTT.

This clonotype has ten or more counts. The chain combines TRBV27 with TRBJ1-1; D unclear. CDR3 length: 11 residues. Trimming took off 4 bases at V and 7 bases at J, with 7 bases between the two ends. The V gene's germline CDR1 is MNHEY and CDR2 SMNVEV (reference sequence). The CDR3 sequence is CASSSFGEAFF. CDR3 nucleotides: TGTGCCAGCAGTTCATTCGGTGAAGCTTTCTTT.

This chain connects TRBV10-3 to TRBJ1-3; D not certain. Between the trimmed V and J ends, which lost 3 bases and 2 bases, there was a span of 8 bases. CDR3 length: 14 amino acids. Germline V gene sequence: CDR1 ENHRY, CDR2 SYGVKD. In DNA form, the CDR3 reads TGTGCCATCAGTGATCGAGGGACTGGAAACACCATATATTTT. This encodes CAISDRGTGNTIYF.

Comments on this clonotype: This is likely an artifact of a read error, given a far larger clone one base away. The chain has TRBV11-2 and TRBJ2-1; D gene uncertain. The CDR3 spans 15 residues. Trimming took 5 bases from V and 10 from J, leaving 21 bases between them. Germline CDR1 is SGHAT and CDR2 is FQNNGV. DNA of the CDR3: TGTGCCAGCAGCCTCCAACCGTACGGGCCCTACGAGCAGTTCTTC. Amino acids: CASSLQPYGPYEQFF.

At least ten counts were recorded for this clonotype. CDR3 loop: CASSDTGTYNSPLHF. The CDR3, as DNA: TGTGCCAGCAGCGACACAGGGACCTATAATTCACCCCTCCACTTT. The chain carries TRBV7-3 and TRBJ1-6, with a possible D match to TRBD1 (6 bases). Per germline, CDR1 SGHTA and CDR2 FQGTGA. The CDR3 runs to 15 residues. Trimming left V 5 bases short and J 2 bases short, with 10 bases between.

This clonotype was seen just once. This clone may be a read error of a much larger clone one base away. In this CDR3 the conserved last residue, phenylalanine or tryptophan, is missing, so a read error is likely. The chain combines TRBV20-1 with TRBJ2-4, with D unresolved. The CDR3 has 13 residues. Germline CDR1 DFQATT, CDR2 SNEGSKA (reference sequence). V dropped 2 bases and J dropped 5 bases, with 10 bases sitting between them. The CDR3, as DNA: TGCAGTGCTAGATGGCTAGGCCAAAACATTCAGTACTCC. It translates to CSARWLGQNIQYS.

This clonotype has more than one count but fewer than ten. This chain connects TRBV10-2 to TRBJ1-3; unclear D gene. The CDR3 is made up of 14 amino acids. V was shortened by 1 base and J by 8 bases, with 12 bases between the two germline ends. CDR1 WSHSY and CDR2 SAAADI come from the germline V gene. The CDR3 reads CASSEFWAKDTIYF. DNA of the CDR3: TGCGCCAGCAGTGAGTTCTGGGCGAAGGACACCATATATTTT.

This clonotype occurred a few times. The chain recombines TRBV20-1 with TRBJ1-1; tentatively, D is TRBD1 (6 bases). V lost 5 bases to trimming and J lost 6 bases, with 13 bases between them. The CDR3 extends over 12 amino acids. Germline values: CDR1 DFQATT, CDR2 SNEGSKA (reference sequence). The CDR3 loop reads CSAWRGGAEAFF. The CDR3 region has the DNA TGCAGTGCTTGGAGAGGGGGGGCTGAAGCTTTCTTT.

This clonotype came up many times. The J gene is TRBJ1-1, the V gene TRBV28, with a possible D match to TRBD1 (5 bases). V was cut by 6 bases and J by 4 bases, with 12 bases left in between. CDR1 and CDR2 (germline): MDHEN, SYDVKM. There are 13 residues in the CDR3. In DNA, the CDR3 is TGTGCCAGCAGCTCCATGGGGGGCACTGAAGCTTTCTTT. Encoded protein: CASSSMGGTEAFF.

Only a few counts were recorded for this clonotype. V and J are TRBV5-1 and TRBJ2-1; D remains unclear. The CDR3 runs to 13 residues. Per germline, CDR1 SGHRS and CDR2 YFSETQ. V shed 2 bases and J shed 6 bases, with 9 bases lying between them. The CDR3 DNA reads TGCGCCAGCAGCTTTCCGCAGGCCAATGAGCAGTTCTTC. As protein: CASSFPQANEQFF.

This clonotype has a count of ten or more. The chain joins TRBV20-1 to TRBJ2-5, with 8 bases lining up with TRBD2. Germline lookup yields CDR1 DFQATT and CDR2 SNEGSKA (reference sequence). With 3 bases clipped from V and 2 bases from J, the junction kept 8 bases outside the gene matches. The CDR3 length is 15 residues. In DNA, the CDR3 is TGCAGTGCTAGCACTCTAGCGGGCGCACAAGAGACCCAGTACTTC. Protein sequence: CSASTLAGAQETQYF.

This clonotype came up many times. The CDR3 reads CAWSVGAGANSPLHF. The DNA for the CDR3 is TGTGCCTGGAGTGTGGGGGCAGGCGCAAATTCACCCCTCCACTTT. The chain recombines TRBV30 with TRBJ1-6; possibly TRBD1 for D (6 bases). The CDR3 has 15 amino acids. Germline CDR1 is GTSNPN and CDR2 is SVGIG (reference sequence). V lost 0 bases and J lost 7, with 13 bases in between.

CDR3 sequence: CASSRNREFTEAFF. The CDR3 nucleotides are TGTGCCAGTAGCAGGAACAGGGAATTTACTGAAGCTTTCTTT. This chain connects TRBV11-2 to TRBJ1-1; the D gene is possibly TRBD1 (6 bases). Germline V lookup: CDR1 SGHAT, CDR2 FQNNGV. The length of the CDR3 is 14 residues. V gave up 9 bases and J gave up 5 bases, with 19 bases separating them.

This clonotype came up many times. The chain couples TRBV30 to TRBJ2-1; D gene ambiguous. The CDR3 extends over 14 amino acids. The V end lost 0 bases, the J end lost 5 bases, and 11 bases lay between the germline ends. From germline, CDR1 is GTSNPN and CDR2 SVGIG (reference sequence). Here the CDR3 reads CAWSVGPWDNEQFF. The CDR3, as DNA: TGTGCCTGGAGTGTAGGGCCCTGGGACAATGAGCAGTTCTTC.

This clonotype was picked up a small number of times. The rearrangement uses TRBV7-2 and TRBJ2-1; D may be TRBD2 (6 bases). Between the trimmed V and J ends, which lost 1 base and 2 bases, there was a span of 15 bases. This CDR3 is 17 amino acids long. Germline V lookup: CDR1 SGHTA, CDR2 FQGNSA. The CDR3 DNA reads TGTGCCAGCAGCTTAGAACTTCCATGGGGGGCCTACAATGAGCAGTTCTTC. Residues: CASSLELPWGAYNEQFF. Full variable domain (missing parts from reference TRBV7-2 and TRBJ2-1): GAGVSQSPSNKVTEKGKDVELRCDPISGHTALYWYRQSLGQGLEFLIYFQGNSAPDKSGLPSDRFSAERTGGSVSTLTIQRTQQEDSAVYLCASSLELPWGAYNEQFFGPGTRLTVL.

Notes on this clonotype: Being one base from a much bigger clone, this may be a read error. The CDR3 nucleotides are TGTGCCAGCAGTGAAGTTCCCGGACTAGCGGGGGGGACCCAGTACTTC. This gives the protein CASSEVPGLAGGTQYF. The V and J genes are TRBV6-1 and TRBJ2-5; 14 bases map to TRBD2. This CDR3 is built from 16 residues. The junction had 5 bases not matched to a gene; V was cut back by 1 base and J by 7 bases. Germline V gene data show CDR1 as MNHNS and CDR2 as SASEGT.

This clonotype was counted at least ten times. This rearrangement joins TRBV28 to TRBJ2-7, with D perhaps matching TRBD1 or TRBD2 (6 bases each). The CDR3 totals 14 residues. Germline V gene sequence: CDR1 MDHEN, CDR2 SYDVKM. Trimming stripped 7 bases from V and 3 bases from J, with 16 bases between. The CDR3 is CASTLGGRSYEQYF. In DNA form, the CDR3 reads TGTGCCAGCACCCTGGGGGGCAGGAGCTACGAGCAGTACTTC.

This clonotype was observed at least ten times. J is TRBJ1-2 and V is TRBV6-1, with TRBD1 identical over 7 bases. The V and J ends lost 5 bases and 4 bases, in that order; junction bases with no gene match: 4. CDR3 length: 13 residues. Germline CDR1 reads MNHNS; CDR2 reads SASEGT. The CDR3 nucleotides are TGTGCCAGCAGTATGAGACAGGGCTATGGCTACACCTTC. Translated: CASSMRQGYGYTF.

The genes are TRBV6-5 and TRBJ1-3; D gene uncertain. The CDR3 has 16 amino acids. Germline V gives CDR1 MNHEY, CDR2 SVGAGI. The ends were cut back, 0 bases at V and 0 bases at J, with 9 bases in the middle. CDR3 sequence: CASSYSGVISGNTIYF. CDR3 DNA: TGTGCCAGCAGTTACTCGGGAGTGATCTCTGGAAACACCATATATTTT.

This clonotype was seen at least ten times. The chain joins TRBV18 to TRBJ1-1; no clear D. Germline V lookup: CDR1 KGHSH, CDR2 LQKENI. V was cut by 3 bases and J by 2 bases, with 13 bases left in between. This CDR3 spans 15 amino acids. The CDR3 sequence is CASSPQTVGNTEAFF. The CDR3 DNA follows: TGTGCCAGCTCACCGCAAACAGTGGGAAACACTGAAGCTTTCTTT.

This chain connects TRBV30 to TRBJ2-5, with D possibly being TRBD1 or TRBD2 (5 bases each). The CDR3 loop spans 13 amino acids. V lost 5 bases and J lost 4, with 14 bases in between. Germline assignment: CDR1 GTSNPN and CDR2 SVGIG (reference sequence). The CDR3 DNA is TGTGCCTGGTCCTCAGCAGGGAGAGAGACCCAGTACTTC. This translates into CAWSSAGRETQYF.

A remark on this clonotype: It may be a read error: a sequence one base away is much more abundant. J is TRBJ2-5 and V is TRBV29-1; 7 bases fit TRBD1. The CDR3 runs 11 residues. CDR1 and CDR2 (germline): SQVTM, ANQGSEA. The CDR3 is CRVFRGETQYF. The CDR3 coding sequence is TGCAGAGTTTTCAGGGGGGAGACCCAGTACTTC.

This clonotype was seen repeatedly, ten times or more. The chain employs TRBV20-1 and TRBJ1-1; D is undetermined. Between the trimmed V and J ends, which lost 1 base and 1 base, there was a span of 4 bases. This CDR3 contains 12 residues. The germline V gene encodes CDR1 DFQATT and CDR2 SNEGSKA (reference sequence). CDR3 amino acids: CSARVGNTEAFF. As DNA, the CDR3 is TGCAGTGCTAGAGTCGGGAACACTGAAGCTTTCTTT.